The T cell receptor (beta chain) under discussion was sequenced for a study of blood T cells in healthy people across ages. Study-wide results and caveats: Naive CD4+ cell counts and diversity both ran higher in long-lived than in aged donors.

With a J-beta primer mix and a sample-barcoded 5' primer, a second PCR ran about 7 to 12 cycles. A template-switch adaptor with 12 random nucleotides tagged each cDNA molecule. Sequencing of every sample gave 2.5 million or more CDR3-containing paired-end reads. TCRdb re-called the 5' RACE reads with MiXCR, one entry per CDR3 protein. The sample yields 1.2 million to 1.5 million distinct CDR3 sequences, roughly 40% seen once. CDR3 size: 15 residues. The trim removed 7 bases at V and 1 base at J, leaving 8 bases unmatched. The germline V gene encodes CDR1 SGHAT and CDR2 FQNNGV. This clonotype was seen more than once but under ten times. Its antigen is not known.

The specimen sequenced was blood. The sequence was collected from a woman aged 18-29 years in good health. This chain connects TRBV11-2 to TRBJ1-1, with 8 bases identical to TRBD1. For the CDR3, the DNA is TGTGCCAGCACCTCGTCCCAGGGGGCGAACACTGAAGCTTTCTTT. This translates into CASTSSQGANTEAFF.